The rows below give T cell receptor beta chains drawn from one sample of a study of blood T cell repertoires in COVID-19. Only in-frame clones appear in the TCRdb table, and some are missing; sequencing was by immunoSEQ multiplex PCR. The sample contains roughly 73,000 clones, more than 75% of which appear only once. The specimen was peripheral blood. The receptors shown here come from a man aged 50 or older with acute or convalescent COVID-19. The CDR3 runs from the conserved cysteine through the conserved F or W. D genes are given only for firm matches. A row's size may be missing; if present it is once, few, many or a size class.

CDR3aa: CASSLSGVHSGNTIYF
CDR3nt: TGTGCCAGCAGTTTATCAGGGGTACACTCTGGAAACACCATATATTTT
d_gene: .
abundance: .
v_gene: TRBV27
j_gene: TRBJ1-3

CDR3aa: CASSIPSSGLGEQYF
CDR3nt: TGTGCCAGTAGTATCCCTAGCTCCGGCCTCGGCGAGCAGTACTTC
d_gene: .
abundance: once
v_gene: TRBV19
j_gene: TRBJ2-7

CDR3aa: CASSIVRGSYEQYF
CDR3nt: TGTGCCAGTAGTATTGTCAGAGGCTCCTACGAGCAGTACTTC
d_gene: .
abundance: .
v_gene: TRBV19
j_gene: TRBJ2-7

CDR3aa: CASVGGLESEQFF
CDR3nt: TGTGCCAGCGTCGGGGGACTAGAATCTGAGCAGTTCTTC
d_gene: .
abundance: once
v_gene: TRBV21-1
j_gene: TRBJ2-1

CDR3aa: CASSTRTGAGTEAFF
CDR3nt: TGTGCCAGTAGTACCCGGACAGGGGCGGGCACTGAAGCTTTCTTT
d_gene: TRBD1
abundance: once
v_gene: TRBV19
j_gene: TRBJ1-1

CDR3aa: CATSDFPGGTANQPQHF
CDR3nt: TGTGCCACCAGTGACTTCCCGGGTGGGACAGCCAATCAGCCCCAGCATTTT
d_gene: TRBD1
abundance: once
v_gene: TRBV24-1
j_gene: TRBJ1-5

CDR3aa: CASSFLAGGNTGELFF
CDR3nt: TGTGCCAGCAGCTTCCTAGCGGGAGGGAACACCGGGGAGCTGTTTTTT
d_gene: TRBD2
abundance: .
v_gene: TRBV9
j_gene: TRBJ2-2

CDR3aa: CASGLGQGQTQYF
CDR3nt: TGTGCTAGTGGTTTAGGACAGGGTCAGACCCAGTACTTC
d_gene: TRBD1
abundance: once
v_gene: TRBV12-5
j_gene: TRBJ2-5

CDR3aa: CASSYPTGGIVKAFF
CDR3nt: TGTGCCAGCAGTTACCCGACAGGGGGAATAGTGAAAGCTTTCTTT
d_gene: TRBD1
abundance: once
v_gene: TRBV6-5
j_gene: TRBJ1-1

CDR3aa: CASSLIERSPYEQYF
CDR3nt: TGTGCCAGCAGCTTGATTGAGCGGTCCCCCTACGAGCAGTACTTC
d_gene: .
abundance: .
v_gene: TRBV7-9
j_gene: TRBJ2-7

CDR3aa: CASSRHRGLRQPQHF
CDR3nt: TGCGCCAGCAGCCGACACAGGGGTCTGAGGCAGCCCCAGCATTTT
d_gene: TRBD1
abundance: .
v_gene: TRBV4-3
j_gene: TRBJ1-5

CDR3aa: CASSRTGWKSGNTIYF
CDR3nt: TGTGCCAGCAGCAGAACAGGGTGGAAATCTGGAAACACCATATATTTT
d_gene: .
abundance: .
v_gene: TRBV5-6
j_gene: TRBJ1-3

CDR3aa: CASSEYRTGESEAFF
CDR3nt: TGTGCCAGCAGTGAATATAGGACAGGGGAGTCTGAAGCTTTCTTT
d_gene: TRBD1
abundance: .
v_gene: TRBV25-1
j_gene: TRBJ1-1

CDR3aa: CASSLGLAGNNEQFF
CDR3nt: TGTGCCAGCAGCTTGGGACTAGCGGGGAACAATGAGCAGTTCTTC
d_gene: TRBD2
abundance: .
v_gene: TRBV5-4
j_gene: TRBJ2-1

CDR3aa: CASSPGRSLYEQYF
CDR3nt: TGTGCCAGCAGCCCAGGGAGGAGCCTCTACGAGCAGTACTTC
d_gene: .
abundance: .
v_gene: TRBV27
j_gene: TRBJ2-7

CDR3aa: CASQRGGTDTQYF
CDR3nt: TGTGCCAGCCAGCGGGGGGGCACAGATACGCAGTATTTT
d_gene: TRBD2
abundance: .
v_gene: TRBV12-3/TRBV12-4
j_gene: TRBJ2-3

CDR3aa: CASSLNGNSPLHF
CDR3nt: TGTGCCAGCAGTCTGAACGGTAATTCACCCCTCCACTTT
d_gene: .
abundance: .
v_gene: TRBV12-3/TRBV12-4
j_gene: TRBJ1-6

CDR3aa: CASGWQGNQPQHF
CDR3nt: TGTGCCAGCGGATGGCAGGGAAATCAGCCCCAGCATTTT
d_gene: .
abundance: .
v_gene: TRBV28
j_gene: TRBJ1-5

CDR3aa: CASSEGAGTEAFF
CDR3nt: TGTGCCAGCAGCGAAGGGGCAGGGACTGAAGCTTTCTTT
d_gene: .
abundance: .
v_gene: TRBV9
j_gene: TRBJ1-1

CDR3aa: CASNAGTRTDTQYF
CDR3nt: TGTGCCAGCAACGCCGGGACACGCACAGATACGCAGTATTTT
d_gene: .
abundance: .
v_gene: TRBV2
j_gene: TRBJ2-3

CDR3aa: CASSPSLGAGSSYEQYF
CDR3nt: TGTGCCAGCAGTCCCTCCTTGGGGGCAGGGAGCTCCTACGAGCAGTACTTC
d_gene: .
abundance: once
v_gene: TRBV28
j_gene: TRBJ2-7

CDR3aa: CASSLRGTDVDTQYF
CDR3nt: TGTGCCAGCAGCTTACGCGGGACCGACGTAGATACGCAGTATTTT
d_gene: .
abundance: .
v_gene: TRBV7-2
j_gene: TRBJ2-3

CDR3aa: CASSFKRGGTDTQYF
CDR3nt: TGTGCCAGCAGCTTTAAGCGGGGGGGCACAGATACGCAGTATTTT
d_gene: TRBD2
abundance: .
v_gene: TRBV7-2
j_gene: TRBJ2-3

CDR3aa: CASSSGGAGVETQYF
CDR3nt: TGTGCCAGCAGTTCGGGGGGAGCGGGGGTAGAGACCCAGTACTTC
d_gene: TRBD2
abundance: .
v_gene: TRBV7-9
j_gene: TRBJ2-5

CDR3aa: CASSLDSPSSETQYF
CDR3nt: TGTGCCAGCAGCTTAGACTCTCCCTCCTCCGAGACCCAGTACTTC
d_gene: .
abundance: .
v_gene: TRBV7-2
j_gene: TRBJ2-5

CDR3aa: CASSDSVRGGNSPLHF
CDR3nt: TGTGCCAGCAGTGATTCTGTCAGGGGTGGTAATTCACCCCTCCACTTT
d_gene: .
abundance: .
v_gene: TRBV2
j_gene: TRBJ1-6

CDR3aa: CASSFPVVATGGVFETQYF
CDR3nt: TGTGCCAGCAGCTTTCCTGTGGTCGCGACAGGGGGCGTCTTTGAGACCCAGTACTTC
d_gene: TRBD1
abundance: .
v_gene: TRBV7-9
j_gene: TRBJ2-5

CDR3aa: CASSLGVNTGELFF
CDR3nt: TGTGCCAGCAGCTTAGGAGTTAACACCGGGGAGCTGTTTTTT
d_gene: .
abundance: once
v_gene: TRBV11-2
j_gene: TRBJ2-2

CDR3aa: CASSLGDSRGETQYF
CDR3nt: TGTGCCAGCAGCCTAGGGGACAGTAGGGGAGAGACCCAGTACTTC
d_gene: TRBD1
abundance: .
v_gene: TRBV7-3
j_gene: TRBJ2-5

CDR3aa: CASSPARMSSNTGELFF
CDR3nt: TGTGCCAGCAGTCCCGCCAGAATGTCATCTAACACCGGGGAGCTGTTTTTT
d_gene: .
abundance: .
v_gene: TRBV28
j_gene: TRBJ2-2

CDR3aa: CASNAEGSTNEKLFF
CDR3nt: TGTGCCAGCAATGCGGAGGGATCAACTAATGAAAAACTGTTTTTT
d_gene: .
abundance: once
v_gene: TRBV2
j_gene: TRBJ1-4

CDR3aa: CASSERQSSYNEQFF
CDR3nt: TGTGCCAGCAGCGAAAGACAGAGCTCCTACAATGAGCAGTTCTTC
d_gene: .
abundance: .
v_gene: TRBV21-1
j_gene: TRBJ2-1

CDR3aa: CAWSVTLLPQVTSTDTQYF
CDR3nt: TGTGCCTGGAGCGTAACCCTTCTTCCTCAGGTCACTAGCACAGATACGCAGTATTTT
d_gene: .
abundance: once
v_gene: TRBV30
j_gene: TRBJ2-3

CDR3aa: CATSRDIDGPGGNTIYF
CDR3nt: TGTGCCACCAGCAGAGATATCGATGGTCCGGGGGGAAACACCATATATTTT
d_gene: .
abundance: .
v_gene: TRBV15
j_gene: TRBJ1-3

CDR3aa: CASSIPPADGYTF
CDR3nt: TGTGCCAGTAGTATCCCGCCGGCGGATGGCTACACCTTC
d_gene: .
abundance: .
v_gene: TRBV19
j_gene: TRBJ1-2

CDR3aa: CASSQDRMNTEAFF
CDR3nt: TGTGCCAGCAGCCAAGACAGGATGAACACTGAAGCTTTCTTT
d_gene: .
abundance: few
v_gene: TRBV3-1/TRBV3-2
j_gene: TRBJ1-1

CDR3aa: CASSYTGGGNQPQHF
CDR3nt: TGTGCCAGCAGTTATACAGGGGGAGGCAATCAGCCCCAGCATTTT
d_gene: TRBD1
abundance: .
v_gene: TRBV6-5
j_gene: TRBJ1-5

CDR3aa: CASSPTTTADTQYF
CDR3nt: TGCGCCAGCAGCCCGACGACTACTGCAGATACGCAGTATTTT
d_gene: .
abundance: .
v_gene: TRBV5-1
j_gene: TRBJ2-3

CDR3aa: CASSQDLGKGVNTGELFF
CDR3nt: TGTGCCAGCAGCCAAGACTTGGGGAAGGGAGTGAACACCGGGGAGCTGTTTTTT
d_gene: .
abundance: .
v_gene: TRBV3-1/TRBV3-2
j_gene: TRBJ2-2

CDR3aa: CSVLGGHQGYEQYF
CDR3nt: TGCAGCGTACTAGGGGGACATCAGGGCTACGAGCAGTACTTC
d_gene: .
abundance: .
v_gene: TRBV29-1
j_gene: TRBJ2-7

CDR3aa: CASSQAVGQSYEQYF
CDR3nt: TGTGCCAGCAGCCAGGCGGTCGGACAGTCCTACGAGCAGTACTTC
d_gene: .
abundance: .
v_gene: TRBV4-2
j_gene: TRBJ2-7

CDR3aa: CAWSGLAGSLYEQYF
CDR3nt: TGTGCCTGGAGTGGACTAGCGGGAAGTCTCTACGAGCAGTACTTC
d_gene: TRBD2
abundance: once
v_gene: TRBV30
j_gene: TRBJ2-7

CDR3aa: CASSGQTQPQGVFF
CDR3nt: TGTGCCAGCTCAGGACAGACCCAACCCCAAGGGGTGTTTTTT
d_gene: .
abundance: .
v_gene: TRBV18
j_gene: TRBJ1-4

CDR3aa: CASSPRLAEDEQYF
CDR3nt: TGTGCCAGCAGCCCCCGACTAGCCGAAGACGAGCAGTACTTC
d_gene: TRBD2
abundance: .
v_gene: TRBV7-2
j_gene: TRBJ2-7

CDR3aa: CAIRQGVNNEQFF
CDR3nt: TGTGCCATCAGACAGGGGGTTAACAATGAGCAGTTCTTC
d_gene: TRBD1
abundance: .
v_gene: TRBV10-3
j_gene: TRBJ2-1

CDR3aa: CASSGQGSMETQYF
CDR3nt: TGCGCCAGCAGCGGACAGGGTTCGATGGAGACCCAGTACTTC
d_gene: TRBD1
abundance: .
v_gene: TRBV5-1
j_gene: TRBJ2-5

CDR3aa: CASSSEDRGSYNEQFF
CDR3nt: TGTGCCAGTAGTTCCGAGGACAGGGGATCGTACAATGAGCAGTTCTTC
d_gene: TRBD1
abundance: .
v_gene: TRBV19
j_gene: TRBJ2-1

CDR3aa: CASSLNWNQPQHF
CDR3nt: TGTGCCAGCAGCTTAAACTGGAATCAGCCCCAGCATTTT
d_gene: .
abundance: .
v_gene: TRBV7-2
j_gene: TRBJ1-5